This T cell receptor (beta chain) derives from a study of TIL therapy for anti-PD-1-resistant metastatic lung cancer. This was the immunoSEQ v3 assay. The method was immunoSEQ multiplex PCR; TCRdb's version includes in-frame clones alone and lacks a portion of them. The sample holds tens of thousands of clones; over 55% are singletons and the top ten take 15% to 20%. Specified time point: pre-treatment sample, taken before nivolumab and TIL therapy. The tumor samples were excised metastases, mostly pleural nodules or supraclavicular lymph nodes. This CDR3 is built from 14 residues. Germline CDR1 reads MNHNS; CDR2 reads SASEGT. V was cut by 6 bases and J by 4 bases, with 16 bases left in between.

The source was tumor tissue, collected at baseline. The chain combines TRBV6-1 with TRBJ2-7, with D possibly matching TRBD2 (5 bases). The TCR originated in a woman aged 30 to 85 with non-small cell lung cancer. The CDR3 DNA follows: TGTGCCAGCAGCCGAGAGGGTTTTACGTACGAGCAGTACTTC. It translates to CASSREGFTYEQYF.